The 11 T cell receptor beta chains below were found in one sample sequenced in a study of OX40 agonist ivuxolimab in advanced cancers. Some clones are missing from TCRdb's copy, which holds only in-frame ones; the method was immunoSEQ multiplex PCR. The sample gives about 80,000 clones, 70% to 90% of which show up once; about 25% is in the top ten. The sequencing used CD4+ or CD8+ T cells sorted from blood, collected in a trial of the OX40 agonist ivuxolimab. These receptors were collected from an adult with an advanced solid tumor such as melanoma, head and neck, liver or kidney cancer.

The chain has TRBV30 and TRBJ2-3; possible D gene TRBD1, 6 bases. The germline CDR1 and CDR2 sequences are GTSNPN and SVGIG (reference sequence). Trimming left V 0 bases short and J 0 bases short, with 13 bases between. The CDR3 has 16 residues. CDR3: CAWSVRGGRSTDTQYF. In DNA, the CDR3 is TGTGCCTGGAGTGTACGTGGGGGCAGGAGCACAGATACGCAGTATTTT.

This clone was counted between two and nine times. The CDR3, as DNA: TGTGCCAGCAGTGAAGCGGGGGACAGGGCCAATTCACCCCTCCACTTT. Its protein is CASSEAGDRANSPLHF. The J gene is TRBJ1-6, the V gene TRBV6-1, with 9 bases matching TRBD1. J lost 7 bases, V lost 0 bases, and 4 bases had no gene match. CDR1 is MNHNS and CDR2 is SASEGT in the germline V gene. The CDR3 loop spans 16 amino acids.

The chain uses TRBV4-1 and TRBJ1-2; no clear D. The CDR3 consists of 17 residues. Per the germline V gene, CDR1 is MGHRA and CDR2 is YSYEKL. V was clipped by 1 base and J by 4 bases, with 19 bases between them. The CDR3 DNA is TGCGCCAGCAGCCAAGTAGGAGGCCCGGGCTTGAGCTATGGCTACACCTTC. This translates into CASSQVGGPGLSYGYTF.

This clone has just a few counts. The V and J genes are TRBV6-1 and TRBJ2-3, with TRBD2 matching 12 bases. Losses at the gene ends were 4 bases for V and 6 bases for J; bases not matched to a gene: 8. CDR1 and CDR2 (germline): MNHNS, SASEGT. CDR3 length: 16 amino acids. The CDR3 region is CASSGTSGDSGDTQYF. As DNA, the CDR3 is TGTGCCAGCAGTGGGACTAGCGGGGACTCGGGCGATACGCAGTATTTT.

This clone was seen a handful of times. The chain uses TRBV2 and TRBJ2-3, with TRBD2 matching over 7 bases. The V and J ends lost 6 bases and 0 bases, in that order; junction bases with no gene match: 3. CDR1 is SNHLY and CDR2 is FYNNEI in the germline V gene. The CDR3 spans 14 residues. The CDR3 loop is CASRLAGSTDTQYF. CDR3 DNA sequence: TGTGCCAGCAGATTAGCGGGCAGCACAGATACGCAGTATTTT.

V is TRBV30 and J is TRBJ2-3; 8 nucleotides align to TRBD2. This CDR3 region has 15 residues. Germline CDR1 reads GTSNPN; CDR2 reads SVGIG (reference sequence). The V segment lost 4 bases and the J segment 7 bases; nucleotides outside the gene matches: 13. CDR3 loop: CAWKTAGDPGYTQYF. CDR3 in DNA: TGTGCCTGGAAGACAGCGGGGGACCCCGGGTATACGCAGTATTTT.

This clone was recorded a few times. The chain recombines TRBV2 with TRBJ2-7; D not certain. The CDR3 is 13 residues long. The germline V gene encodes CDR1 SNHLY and CDR2 FYNNEI. Trimming took 2 bases from V and 6 from J, leaving 11 bases between them. CDR3 protein: CASSETTLVEQYF. DNA for the CDR3: TGTGCCAGCAGTGAAACTACCCTCGTCGAGCAGTACTTC.

The rearrangement uses TRBV29-1 and TRBJ1-2, with TRBD1 matching 10 bases. The CDR3 runs to 13 residues. Per germline, CDR1 SQVTM and CDR2 ANQGSEA. V shed 6 bases, J shed 2 bases, and the junction held 3 bases outside the gene matches. The CDR3 protein is CSVPGQGNYGYTF. CDR3 DNA sequence: TGCAGCGTCCCGGGACAGGGGAACTATGGCTACACCTTC.

The J gene is TRBJ2-6, the V gene TRBV5-1, with 7 bases lining up with TRBD1. Trimming took 4 bases from V and 2 from J; bases not matched to a gene: 3. The CDR3 spans 15 residues. CDR1 is SGHRS and CDR2 is YFSETQ in the germline V gene. CDR3 loop: CASSRDRTGANVLTF. As DNA, the CDR3 is TGCGCCAGCAGCCGGGACAGAACTGGGGCCAACGTCCTGACTTTC. The variable domain in full, with the rest retrieved from reference TRBV5-1 and TRBJ2-6, is KAGVTQTPRYLIKTRGQQVTLSCSPISGHRSVSWYQQTPGQGLQFLFEYFSETQRNKGNFPGRFSGRQFSNSRSEMNVSTLELGDSALYLCASSRDRTGANVLTFGAGSRLTVL.

The chain recombines TRBV2 with TRBJ1-5, with D hard to call. Germline loops: CDR1 SNHLY, CDR2 FYNNEI. Trimming took off 3 bases at V and 2 bases at J, with 8 bases between the two ends. The CDR3 covers 14 residues. The CDR3 DNA reads as TGTGCCAGCAGTGATCCGGCCCGCAATCAGCCCCAGCATTTT. Translated, it gives CASSDPARNQPQHF.

The rearrangement joins TRBV7-2 to TRBJ2-7; D tentatively reads TRBD1 or TRBD2 (5 bases each). The V end was cut by 5 bases, the J end by 2 bases, with 22 bases between. The CDR3 has 17 amino acids. Germline V gives CDR1 SGHTA, CDR2 FQGNSA. Here the CDR3 reads CASSQFPRGPATYEQYF. CDR3 bases: TGTGCCAGCAGCCAATTCCCGAGGGGCCCCGCCACCTACGAGCAGTACTTC.